This T cell receptor (beta chain) is drawn from a study of blood T cell repertoires in COVID-19. Study at large: Whether acute or convalescent, the COVID-19 samples came from the United States, Italy and Spain. PBMCs, B-cell-depleted T cells, or T cells were the source of the cDNA or gDNA that made up the material.

CDR3 length: 15 residues. Losses at the gene ends were 8 bases for V and 6 bases for J; bases not matched to a gene: 10. Germline CDR1 LNHDA, CDR2 SQIVND (reference sequence). Per the original methods: Reference gene primer amplification gave nucleated cell count estimates. Measured with immunoSEQ multiplex PCR; TCRdb has only the in-frame clones, and not every one. The V and J calls and clone size are taken from that table; D and trimming were inferred from the DNA. This table holds over 200,000 clones, approximately 84% found once. The source of this sequence is a man older than 75 with acute or convalescent COVID-19. Sequencing input: peripheral blood. The J gene is TRBJ1-6, the V gene TRBV19; TRBD1 aligns across 7 bases. CDR3 coding DNA: TGTGCCAGTCATAACAGGGGACGCAGTAATTCACCCCTCCACTTT. Amino acids: CASHNRGRSNSPLHF.